The TCR beta chain under discussion was sequenced for a study of cytomegalovirus exposure and HLA in healthy donors. Trimming took 6 bases from V and 8 from J; bases not matched to a gene: 13. The germline V gene has CDR1 WNHNN and CDR2 SYGVQD (reference sequence). The length of the CDR3 is 15 residues. PCR amplification relied on 60 Vbeta primers (plus 13 Jbeta primers). Sequencing used immunoSEQ multiplex PCR; TCRdb keeps in-frame clones, though not all of them. The repertoire holds some 180,000 clones, about 9.4% seen once, with 1% to 1.5% in the top ten. Study-wide results and limits: Sequencing artifact likely explains a cluster of highly shared sequence variants. In a later analysis, at a false discovery rate of 0.05, under 20,000 TCR beta sequences were associated with HLA alleles. An apparent linkage of common viral pathogens to several of the most significant clusters emerged in a later analysis.

Points on this clone: Its specificity is not known. The sample has other DNA sequences that encode this CDR3 too.

This clonotype originated in a woman in her thirties in good health and CMV-seropositive. V gene TRBV10-1 combines with J gene TRBJ2-3; 8 bases map to TRBD2. The source material was PBMCs. The CDR3: CASSGAGGPSGTQYF. For the CDR3, the DNA is TGCGCCAGCAGCGGCGCGGGAGGACCATCGGGTACGCAGTATTTT.